One T cell receptor (beta chain) is described in this entry. T lymphocytes (CD4+ and CD8+) were sorted from PBMCs. Germline-derived CDR1 and CDR2 are SQVTM and ANQGSEA. The CDR3 runs to 13 residues. Trimming stripped 4 bases from V and 6 bases from J, with 15 bases between. This record belongs to a study of CD8+ T cells in alopecia areata. cDNA serving as the sequencing template came from extracted, reverse transcribed RNA. Profiling relied on immunoSEQ multiplex PCR, and the TCRdb table lists in-frame clones only, not all of them. The sample has about 200,000 clones; 57% are singletons. The chain uses TRBV29-1 and TRBJ1-2; tentative D call: TRBD1 (6 bases). This specimen consisted of CD4+ T cells sorted from blood, obtained at week 0. The TCR was taken from a human donor with alopecia areata. CDR3 nucleotide sequence: TGCAGCGTTGGGTGGCCCAGGGGTAATGGCTACACCTTC. It encodes CSVGWPRGNGYTF.